This TCR beta chain is drawn from a study of T cells after yellow fever vaccination. Study context: With SMART-Seq v4 Ultra Low Input, the fractions containing low cell numbers were prepared.

The CDR3 is made up of 12 amino acids. Germline values: CDR1 SQVTM, CDR2 ANQGSEA. V was shortened by 6 bases and J by 0 bases, with 8 bases between the two germline ends. Study outcomes and limitations: Abundant clonotypes (contaminants from the bulk population) could be present in FACS-sorted repertoires. Though it reached lower strength, the secondary response hit its peak faster, day 5 versus 15.

Template-switching 5'RACE yielded the TCR cDNA; a universal primer site and UMIs were added in the process. MiXCR, applied by TCRdb to the 5' RACE reads, yields one record per CDR3 protein. The sample comprises a few hundred thousand distinct CDR3 sequences, under 20% of which are singletons, and roughly a sixth rests with the top ten. This clonotype has only a few counts. Its antigen is not identified. Sample: PBMCs, taken before the yellow fever booster vaccination. The receptor was derived from a man between 18 and 35 years old who received the YFV17D yellow fever vaccine. This chain connects TRBV29-1 to TRBJ1-1; D gene unclear. The CDR3: CSVRPLNTEAFF. Here the CDR3 DNA reads TGCAGCGTCCGACCATTGAACACTGAAGCTTTCTTT. Drawing the rest from reference TRBV29-1 and TRBJ1-1, the complete variable domain is SAVISQKPSRDICQRGTSLTIQCQVDSQVTMMFWYRQQPGQSLTLIATANQGSEATYESGFVIDKFPISRPNLTFSTLTVSNMSPEDSSIYLCSVRPLNTEAFFGQGTRLTVV.